Below, one T cell receptor (beta chain) is given with its context. Its antigen is unidentified. This sample stems from a study of neurological immune-mediated disorders. Trimming removed 6 bases at V and 14 bases at J, with 14 bases between. CDR1 MDHEN and CDR2 SYDVKM come from the germline V gene. This CDR3 has 12 amino acids. The method for making cDNA was 5'RACE, and it used 10-nucleotide random UMIs. TCRdb reprocessed the 5' RACE reads via MiXCR and lists one record per CDR3 protein. There are tens of thousands of distinct CDR3 sequences in the sample; about 6% occur only once, and 0.45% to 0.6% lies in the top ten. Findings and caveats of the study: No expanded-clone CDR3 amino acid sequence recurred across subjects, suggesting private TCR-beta repertoires. The greatest TCR clonal expansion appeared in HTLV-1-associated myelopathy and the smallest, falling below healthy controls, in multiple sclerosis.

Sorted libraries drew on approximately 1 million CD4+ or CD8+ T cells. This TCR derives from a woman in her thirties or forties in good health. The rearrangement joins TRBV28 to TRBJ1-6, with D possibly matching TRBD1 (5 bases). Specimen: CD4+ T cells from blood. CDR3: CASSDSVQTLHF. The CDR3 nucleotides are TGTGCCAGCAGCGACAGCGTCCAGACCCTCCACTTT.